This passage covers 9 T cell receptor beta chains from one sample sequenced in a study of T cell repertoires in cytomegalovirus infection. TCRdb reanalysed the reads using MiXCR and keeps one entry per CDR3 protein. The table includes over 250,000 distinct CDR3 sequences, under 30% detected once. Sequencing was carried out using PBMCs. The receptors were gathered from a human donor in good health (CMV status not recorded). Some clones in this sample may be carry-over from other donors' samples.

This chain links TRBV11-2 with TRBJ2-7; D remains ambiguous. This CDR3 has 13 amino acids. Germline V gene lookup returns CDR1 SGHAT and CDR2 FQNNGV. Trimming took off 5 bases at V and 3 bases at J, with 11 bases between the two ends. The chain's CDR3 is CASSPESVYEQYF. Here the CDR3 DNA reads TGTGCCAGCAGCCCCGAGAGCGTCTACGAGCAGTACTTC.

The V gene is TRBV10-3, the J gene TRBJ1-1; D gene unclear. Germline V CDR1 and CDR2: ENHRY, SYGVKD. The CDR3 extends over 13 amino acids. V lost 3 bases and J 0 bases, leaving 5 bases between the germline ends. In DNA form, the CDR3 reads TGTGCCATCAGTGACAGCTTGAACACTGAAGCTTTCTTT. Its protein product is CAISDSLNTEAFF.

This clonotype was seen at least ten times. The genes are TRBV7-2 and TRBJ1-2; 7 bases line up with TRBD1. Germline V gene sequence: CDR1 SGHTA, CDR2 FQGNSA. J lost 8 bases, V lost 5 bases, and 8 bases had no gene match. The CDR3 is 13 residues long. CDR3 region: CASSDNRGYGYTF. Written as DNA, the CDR3 is TGTGCCAGCAGCGATAACAGGGGCTACGGCTACACCTTC.

This clonotype was observed many times. The CDR3 spells CASSFDRGTGELFF. The CDR3 DNA reads as TGTGCCAGCAGTTTTGACAGGGGCACCGGGGAGCTGTTTTTT. The chain is built from TRBV12-3 or TRBV12-4 and TRBJ2-2, with 8 bases fitting TRBD1. The V segment lost 3 bases and the J segment 4 bases; nucleotides outside the gene matches: 1. The CDR3 is made up of 14 amino acids.

This clonotype was detected ten times or more. This chain links TRBV27 with TRBJ2-1; 10 bases align to TRBD1. Losses at the gene ends were 0 bases for V and 2 bases for J; bases not matched to a gene: 13. Germline V gene lookup returns CDR1 MNHEY and CDR2 SMNVEV (reference sequence). The CDR3 consists of 20 residues. CDR3 region: CASSLSPGTGVGSAYNEQFF. The CDR3 coding sequence is TGTGCCAGCAGTTTATCTCCCGGGACAGGGGTGGGTAGTGCCTACAATGAGCAGTTCTTC.

This clonotype appeared many times. The J gene is TRBJ1-4, the V gene TRBV12-3 or TRBV12-4, with 9 positions matching TRBD1. With V trimmed by 5 bases and J by 5 bases, 6 bases remained unmatched. This CDR3 is 15 amino acids long. The CDR3 loop reads CASSPSGTGNEKLFF. As DNA, the CDR3 is TGTGCCAGCAGTCCATCCGGGACAGGGAATGAAAAACTGTTTTTT.

This clonotype was counted a few times. This chain connects TRBV19 to TRBJ2-1, with TRBD2 matching over 7 bases. Trimming took 0 bases from V and 3 from J; bases not matched to a gene: 8. Germline V gives CDR1 LNHDA, CDR2 SQIVND (reference sequence). The CDR3 consists of 17 residues. The DNA of the CDR3 is TGTGCCAGTAGTATAGATCTGGGCGGGAGTAGCTACAATGAGCAGTTCTTC. It is translated as CASSIDLGGSSYNEQFF.

Worth noting for this clonotype: One base away lies a much larger clone, so this may be a sequencing read error. No conserved phenylalanine or tryptophan ends this CDR3, so it is likely a read error. As DNA, the CDR3 is TGTGCCAGCAGTTTAGAACAGGACACTGAAGCTTTCTTG. Its translation is CASSLEQDTEAFL. The genes are TRBV12-3 or TRBV12-4 and TRBJ1-1; possibly TRBD1 for D (5 bases). Trimming removed 1 base at V and 3 bases at J, with 6 bases between. The CDR3 has 13 amino acids.

There are a few counts of this clonotype. The chain carries TRBV11-1 and TRBJ2-7; D ambiguous. V was shortened by 3 bases and J by 6 bases, with 12 bases between the two germline ends. CDR1 and CDR2 (germline): SGHAT, FQDESV (reference sequence). The CDR3 covers 13 residues. In nucleotides, the CDR3 is TGTGCCAGCAGCTTTAGGCGAACCGGCGAGCAGTACTTC. This sequence encodes CASSFRRTGEQYF. The full variable domain, in which reference TRBV11-1 and TRBJ2-7 provide the parts outside the CDR3, is EAEVAQSPRYKITEKSQAVAFWCDPISGHATLYWYRQILGQGPELLVQFQDESVVDDSQLPKDRFSAERLKGVDSTLKIQPAELGDSAMYLCASSFRRTGEQYFGPGTRLTVT.